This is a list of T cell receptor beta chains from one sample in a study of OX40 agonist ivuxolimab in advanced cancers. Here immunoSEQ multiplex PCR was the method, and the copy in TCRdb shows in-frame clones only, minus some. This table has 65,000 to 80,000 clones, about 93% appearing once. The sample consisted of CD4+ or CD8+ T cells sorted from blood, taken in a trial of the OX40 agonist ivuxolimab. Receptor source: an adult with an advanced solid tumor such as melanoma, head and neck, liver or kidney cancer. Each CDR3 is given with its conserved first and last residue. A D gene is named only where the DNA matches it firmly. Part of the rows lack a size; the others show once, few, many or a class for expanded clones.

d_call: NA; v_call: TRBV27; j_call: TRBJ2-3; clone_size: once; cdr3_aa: CASSSLLSVDTQYF; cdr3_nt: TGTGCCAGCAGTTCCCTTCTTTCGGTGGATACGCAGTATTTT
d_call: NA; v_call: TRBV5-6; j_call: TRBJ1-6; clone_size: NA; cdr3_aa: CASSFNRTFPF; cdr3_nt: TGTGCCAGCAGCTTTAATCGGACATTCCCTTTT
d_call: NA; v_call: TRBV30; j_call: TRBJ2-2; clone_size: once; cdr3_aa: CAWSVPYLVSGTGELFF; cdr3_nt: TGTGCCTGGAGTGTACCGTACCTAGTATCGGGGACCGGGGAGCTGTTTTTT
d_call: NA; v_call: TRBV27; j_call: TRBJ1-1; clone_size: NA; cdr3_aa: CASSPYPDTIYTEAFF; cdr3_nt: TGTGCCAGCAGTCCGTACCCGGACACCATTTACACTGAAGCTTTCTTT
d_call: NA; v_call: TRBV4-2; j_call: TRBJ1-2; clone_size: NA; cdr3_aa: CASSQESGPYGYTF; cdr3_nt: TGTGCCAGCAGCCAAGAAAGTGGCCCCTATGGCTACACCTTC
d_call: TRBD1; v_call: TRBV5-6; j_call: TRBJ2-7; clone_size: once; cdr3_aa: CASSQGTDYEQYF; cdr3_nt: TGTGCCAGCAGCCAAGGGACAGACTACGAGCAGTACTTC
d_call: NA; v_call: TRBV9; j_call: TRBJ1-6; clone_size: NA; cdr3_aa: CASSGEGYNSPLHF; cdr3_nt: TGTGCCAGCAGCGGTGAGGGCTATAATTCACCCCTCCACTTT
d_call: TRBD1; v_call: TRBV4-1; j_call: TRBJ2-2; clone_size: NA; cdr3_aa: CASSQDDRGPGELFF; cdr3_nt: TGCGCCAGCAGCCAAGACGACAGGGGGCCCGGGGAGCTGTTTTTT
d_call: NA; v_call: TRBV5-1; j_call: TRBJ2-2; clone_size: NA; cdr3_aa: CASSTRDRANTGELFF; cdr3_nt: TGCGCCAGCAGCACTCGGGACCGAGCGAACACCGGGGAGCTGTTTTTT
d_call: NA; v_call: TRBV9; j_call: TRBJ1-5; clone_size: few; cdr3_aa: CASSAGGGGQPQHF; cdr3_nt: TGTGCCAGCAGTGCCGGTGGGGGGGGTCAGCCCCAGCATTTT
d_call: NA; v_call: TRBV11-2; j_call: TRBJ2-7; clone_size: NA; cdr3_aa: CASSLDGSEQYF; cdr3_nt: TGTGCCAGCAGCTTAGATGGGTCCGAGCAGTACTTC
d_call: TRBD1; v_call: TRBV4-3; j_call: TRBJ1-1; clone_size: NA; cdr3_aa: CASSPKTGGYTEAFF; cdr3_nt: TGCGCCAGCAGCCCCAAAACAGGGGGCTACACTGAAGCTTTCTTT
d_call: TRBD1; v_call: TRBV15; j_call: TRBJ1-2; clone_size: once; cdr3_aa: CATSSPWRTGHYGYTF; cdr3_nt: TGTGCCACCAGCTCCCCATGGCGGACAGGACACTATGGCTACACCTTC
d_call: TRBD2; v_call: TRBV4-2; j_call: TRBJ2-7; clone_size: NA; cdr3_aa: CASSQDTAGGYEQYF; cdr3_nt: TGTGCCAGCAGCCAAGATACTGCGGGAGGGTACGAGCAGTACTTC
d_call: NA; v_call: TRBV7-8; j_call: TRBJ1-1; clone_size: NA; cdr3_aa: CASSSWERVNTEAFF; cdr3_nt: TGTGCCAGCAGCTCTTGGGAAAGAGTGAACACTGAAGCTTTCTTT
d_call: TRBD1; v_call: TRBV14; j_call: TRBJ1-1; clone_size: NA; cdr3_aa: CASSHSGQGNTEAFF; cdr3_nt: TGTGCCAGCAGCCATTCGGGACAGGGTAACACTGAAGCTTTCTTT
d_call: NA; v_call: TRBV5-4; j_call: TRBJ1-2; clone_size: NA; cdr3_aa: CASRVRATLIGYTF; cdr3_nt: TGTGCCAGCAGGGTACGGGCCACCCTAATCGGCTACACCTTC
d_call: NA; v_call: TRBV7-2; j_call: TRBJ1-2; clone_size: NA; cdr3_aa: CASSSGAYYGYTF; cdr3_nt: TGTGCCAGCAGCTCTGGGGCCTACTATGGCTACACCTTC
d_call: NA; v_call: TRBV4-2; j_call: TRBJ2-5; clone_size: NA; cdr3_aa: CASSLPGAVETQYF; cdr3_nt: TGTGCCAGCAGCCTCCCCGGGGCGGTCGAGACCCAGTACTTC
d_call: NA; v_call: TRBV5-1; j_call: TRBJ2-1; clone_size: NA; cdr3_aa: CASSLAREQFF; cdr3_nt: TGCGCCAGCAGCTTGGCGAGGGAGCAGTTCTTC
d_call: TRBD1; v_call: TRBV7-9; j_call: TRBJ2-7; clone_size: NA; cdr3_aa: CASRPYRGHGEQYF; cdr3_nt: TGTGCCAGCAGGCCCTACAGGGGGCATGGCGAGCAGTACTTC
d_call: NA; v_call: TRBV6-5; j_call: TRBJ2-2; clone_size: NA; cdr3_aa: CASSYLGLNTGELFF; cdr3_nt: TGTGCCAGCAGTTACCTGGGCCTGAACACCGGGGAGCTGTTTTTT
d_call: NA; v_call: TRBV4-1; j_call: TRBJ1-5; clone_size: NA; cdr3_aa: CASSQGGAGDSNQPQHF; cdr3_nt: TGCGCCAGCAGCCAAGGGGGGGCAGGGGATAGCAATCAGCCCCAGCATTTT
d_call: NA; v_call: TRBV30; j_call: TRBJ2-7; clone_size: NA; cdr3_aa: CAWSVSGGLFYEQYF; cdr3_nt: TGTGCCTGGAGTGTTTCCGGGGGGCTGTTTTACGAGCAGTACTTC
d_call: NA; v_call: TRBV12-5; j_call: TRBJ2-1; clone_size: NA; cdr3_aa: CASAIHLYNEQFF; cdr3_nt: TGTGCTAGTGCAATCCACCTCTACAATGAGCAGTTCTTC
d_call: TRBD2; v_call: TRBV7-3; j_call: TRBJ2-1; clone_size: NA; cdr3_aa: CASSLGTSGDRQFF; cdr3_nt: TGTGCCAGCAGCCTCGGGACTAGCGGAGACCGGCAGTTCTTC
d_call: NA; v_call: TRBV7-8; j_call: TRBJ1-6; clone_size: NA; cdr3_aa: CASSPRDSYSNSPLHF; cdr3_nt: TGTGCCAGCAGCCCAAGAGACAGCTACTCCAATTCACCCCTCCACTTT
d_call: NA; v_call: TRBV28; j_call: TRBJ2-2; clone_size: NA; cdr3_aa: CASSFEVSANTGELFF; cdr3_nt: TGTGCCAGCAGTTTTGAGGTCAGCGCGAACACCGGGGAGCTGTTTTTT
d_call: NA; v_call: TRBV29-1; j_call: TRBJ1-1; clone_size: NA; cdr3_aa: CSVEDRDHFEAFF; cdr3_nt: TGCAGCGTTGAAGATCGGGACCATTTTGAAGCTTTCTTT
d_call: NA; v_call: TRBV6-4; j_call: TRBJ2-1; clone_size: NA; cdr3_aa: CASTHTISYNEQFF; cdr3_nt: TGTGCCAGCACCCATACAATCTCCTACAATGAGCAGTTCTTC
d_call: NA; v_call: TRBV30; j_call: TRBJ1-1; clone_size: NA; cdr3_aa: CAWSFGQGTEAFF; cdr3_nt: TGTGCCTGGAGTTTTGGCCAGGGGACTGAAGCTTTCTTT
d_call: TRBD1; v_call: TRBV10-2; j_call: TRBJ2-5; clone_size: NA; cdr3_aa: CASTLGETGGYQETQYF; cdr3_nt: TGCGCCAGCACCTTGGGGGAGACAGGGGGTTACCAAGAGACCCAGTACTTC
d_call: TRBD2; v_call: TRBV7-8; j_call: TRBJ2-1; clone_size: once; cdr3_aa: CASSPGASGGLSSYNEQFF; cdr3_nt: TGTGCCAGCAGCCCGGGGGCTAGCGGGGGCCTGAGCTCCTACAATGAGCAGTTCTTC
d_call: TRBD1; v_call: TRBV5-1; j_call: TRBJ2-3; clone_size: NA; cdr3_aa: CASSTSGTDPDTQYF; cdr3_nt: TGCGCCAGCAGCACCTCCGGGACAGACCCAGATACGCAGTATTTT
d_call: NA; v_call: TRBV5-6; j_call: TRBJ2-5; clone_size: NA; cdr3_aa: CASSLFQGDQETQYF; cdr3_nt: TGTGCCAGCAGCTTGTTCCAGGGAGACCAAGAGACCCAGTACTTC
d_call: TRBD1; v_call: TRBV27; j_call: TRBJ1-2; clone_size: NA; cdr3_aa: CASSPPDRAHGYTF; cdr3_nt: TGTGCCAGCAGCCCACCCGACAGGGCCCATGGCTACACCTTC
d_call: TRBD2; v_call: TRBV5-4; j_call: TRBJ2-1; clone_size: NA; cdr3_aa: CASSFLAGGGYEQFF; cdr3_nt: TGTGCCAGCAGCTTCCTAGCGGGAGGTGGGTATGAGCAGTTCTTC
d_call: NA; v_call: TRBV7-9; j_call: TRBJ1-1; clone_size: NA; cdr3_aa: CASSSVLTAEAFF; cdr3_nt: TGTGCCAGCAGCTCCGTCCTGACCGCTGAAGCTTTCTTT
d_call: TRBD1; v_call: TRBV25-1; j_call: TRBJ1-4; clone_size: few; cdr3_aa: CASTGQDEKLFF; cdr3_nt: TGTGCCAGCACAGGACAGGATGAAAAACTGTTTTTT
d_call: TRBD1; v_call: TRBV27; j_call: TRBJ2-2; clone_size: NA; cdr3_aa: CASMAGGSTGELFF; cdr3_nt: TGTGCCAGCATGGCAGGGGGCAGCACCGGGGAGCTGTTTTTT
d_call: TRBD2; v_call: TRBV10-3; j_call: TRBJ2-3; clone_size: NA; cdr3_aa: CAISEHGLADTDTQYF; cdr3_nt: TGTGCCATCAGTGAGCACGGCCTAGCGGACACAGATACGCAGTATTTT
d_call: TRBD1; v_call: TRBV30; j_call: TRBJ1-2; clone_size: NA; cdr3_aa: CAWSETGEVDYTF; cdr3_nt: TGTGCCTGGAGTGAAACAGGGGAAGTTGACTACACCTTC
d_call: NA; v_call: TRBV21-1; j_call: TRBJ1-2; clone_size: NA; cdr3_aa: CASSIHGGLNYGYTF; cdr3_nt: TGTGCCAGCAGCATCCACGGGGGGCTTAACTATGGCTACACCTTC
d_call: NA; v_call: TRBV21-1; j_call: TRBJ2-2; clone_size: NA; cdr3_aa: CASSIILRQGWTGELFF; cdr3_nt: TGTGCCAGCAGCATAATACTAAGACAGGGTTGGACCGGGGAGCTGTTTTTT
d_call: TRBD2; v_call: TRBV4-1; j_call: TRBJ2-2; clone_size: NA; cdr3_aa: CASTGLAGTTGELFF; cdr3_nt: TGCGCCAGCACTGGACTAGCGGGGACCACCGGGGAGCTGTTTTTT